What follows are 14 T cell receptor beta chains derived from one specimen sequenced in a study of blood T cells in healthy people across ages. Next came a second PCR, run for about 6 to 12 cycles, which used a sample-barcoded 5' primer along with a J-beta primer mix. TCRdb independently ran MiXCR on the 5' RACE reads; one entry per CDR3 protein. Of 1.5 million to 2 million distinct CDR3 sequences listed, around 35% are singletons. The sample was blood. The receptors derive from a woman in her twenties or thirties in good health.

The chain couples TRBV20-1 to TRBJ2-7; 8 bases are shared with TRBD1. Germline V gene sequence: CDR1 DFQATT, CDR2 SNEGSKA (reference sequence). This CDR3 contains 13 residues. V lost 0 bases to trimming and J lost 5 bases; unmatched junction nucleotides: 3. The CDR3 is CSARDTRGHEQYF. CDR3 nucleotide sequence: TGCAGTGCTAGAGATACCAGGGGGCACGAGCAGTACTTC.

The chain employs TRBV7-6 and TRBJ2-5; possibly TRBD1 for D (6 bases). The CDR3 covers 14 residues. CDR1 is SGHVS, CDR2 FNYEAQ, per germline. V was pared by 7 bases and J by 2 bases, with 14 bases between. This CDR3 is CASTPTGTQETQYF. The CDR3 region has the DNA TGTGCCAGCACCCCAACGGGGACACAAGAGACCCAGTACTTC.

The gene calls are TRBV7-9 and TRBJ2-7; D possibly corresponds to TRBD2 (5 bases). CDR3 size: 13 residues. Trimming took 11 bases from V and 0 from J, leaving 14 bases between them. Germline CDR1 SEHNR, CDR2 FQNEAQ (reference sequence). The CDR3 region has the DNA TGTGCCGGCCAGCGGTTAAGCTCCTACGAGCAGTACTTC. This codes for CAGQRLSSYEQYF.

The chain employs TRBV29-1 and TRBJ2-3; D not certain. This CDR3 is 11 amino acids long. Germline lookup yields CDR1 SQVTM and CDR2 ANQGSEA. The V end was cut by 6 bases, the J end by 6 bases, with 10 bases between. The CDR3: CSVEIRDTQYF. CDR3 bases: TGCAGCGTGGAAATTCGGGATACGCAGTATTTT.

The genes are TRBV13 and TRBJ1-1; 8 bases are shared with TRBD1. The CDR3 sequence is 13 residues long. In germline, CDR1 is PRHDT, CDR2 FYEKMQ (reference sequence). The J segment lost 9 bases and the V segment lost 4 bases, leaving 7 bases of the junction unmatched. The CDR3 nucleotides read TGTGCCAGCAGCTCGACAGGGGTGACTAAAGCTTTCTTT. Translating it yields CASSSTGVTKAFF.

The chain links TRBV7-9 to TRBJ1-4; TRBD1 is a possible D gene (5 bases). The germline V and J ends were trimmed by 5 bases and 7 bases, with 17 bases remaining between them. The CDR3 runs to 15 residues. From germline, CDR1 is SEHNR and CDR2 FQNEAQ (reference sequence). Here the CDR3 reads CASSPVRAGTEKLFF. DNA of the CDR3: TGTGCCAGCAGCCCAGTTCGGGCAGGGACTGAAAAACTGTTTTTT.

This chain links TRBV30 with TRBJ1-5; D might be TRBD1 (6 bases). Germline values: CDR1 GTSNPN, CDR2 SVGIG (reference sequence). The V end lost 4 bases, the J end lost 5 bases, and 12 bases lay between the germline ends. The CDR3 loop spans 13 amino acids. CDR3 DNA sequence: TGTGCCTGGAACCTGGACAGTTATCAGCCCCAGCATTTT. It codes for CAWNLDSYQPQHF.

This clonotype was found a few times. The J gene is TRBJ2-5, the V gene TRBV15, with D possibly TRBD2 on 6 matching bases. Germline loops: CDR1 LNHNV, CDR2 YYDKDF (reference sequence). CDR3 length: 17 residues. V was pared by 3 bases and J by 4 bases, with 21 bases between. Here the CDR3 DNA reads TGTGCCACCAGCAGTGACCTACGGGGGTCACCCCTAGAGACCCAGTACTTC. Translated, it gives CATSSDLRGSPLETQYF. The full variable domain, in which reference TRBV15 and TRBJ2-5 provide the parts outside the CDR3, is DAMVIQNPRYQVTQFGKPVTLSCSQTLNHNVMYWYQQKSSQAPKLLFHYYDKDFNNEADTPDNFQSRRPNTSFCFLDIRSPGLGDTAMYLCATSSDLRGSPLETQYFGPGTRLLVL.

In its sample, this clonotype was seen a few times. J is TRBJ2-7 and V is TRBV27, with 11 bases identical to TRBD1. Unmatched junction bases numbered 11, after V lost 7 bases and J lost 6 bases. Germline assignment: CDR1 MNHEY and CDR2 SMNVEV (reference sequence). The CDR3 is made up of 15 amino acids. The DNA for the CDR3 is TGTGCCAGCACCTCACCAGGACAGGGGGCGATCGAGCAGTACTTC. Its translation: CASTSPGQGAIEQYF.

This clonotype turned up a few times. CDR3 protein: CASSEPGQYEQYF. Written as DNA, the CDR3 is TGTGCCAGCAGTGAACCGGGTCAATACGAGCAGTACTTC. This chain connects TRBV2 to TRBJ2-7; D not certain. The germline V and J ends were trimmed by 2 bases and 4 bases, with 9 bases remaining between them. Germline-derived CDR1 and CDR2 are SNHLY and FYNNEI. The CDR3 runs 13 residues.

This clonotype has ten or more counts. The rearrangement joins TRBV7-6 to TRBJ2-7; no firm D call. CDR3 length equals 13 residues. V lost 4 bases and J lost 4, with 11 bases in between. The germline CDR1 and CDR2 sequences are SGHVS and FNYEAQ. Written as DNA, the CDR3 is TGTGCCAGCAGCTCCCACGTCGGGTACGAGCAGTACTTC. The encoded protein is CASSSHVGYEQYF.

With regard to this clonotype: A much larger clone lies a single base off, so this may be a read error. CDR3 sequence: CVSSVSGTDQPSGYTF. The CDR3 region has the DNA TGTGTCAGCAGCGTATCCGGGACAGACCAACCCTCCGGCTACACCTTC. The chain couples TRBV9 to TRBJ1-2; 7 nucleotides agree with TRBD1. The CDR3 is 16 amino acids. Germline V gives CDR1 SGDLS, CDR2 YYNGEE. Variable domain in full (rest from reference TRBV9 and TRBJ1-2): DSGVTQTPKHLITATGQRVTLRCSPRSGDLSVYWYQQSLDQGLQFLIQYYNGEERAKGNILERFSAQQFPDLHSELNLSSLELGDSALYFCVSSVSGTDQPSGYTFGSGTRLTVV.

This clonotype was seen more than once but under ten times. The chain employs TRBV9 and TRBJ2-3, with D tentatively TRBD2 (6 bases). Trimming removed 1 base from V and 4 bases from J, with 13 bases in between. Germline CDR1 and CDR2: SGDLS and YYNGEE. The CDR3 totals 15 residues. Here the CDR3 DNA reads TGTGCCAGCAGCGTATACGGAGGGAGCGCAGATACGCAGTATTTT. It translates to CASSVYGGSADTQYF.

This clonotype was picked up a small number of times. The junction does not match germline at one end; this may be a read error. The V gene is TRBV7-2, the J gene TRBJ1-2; a possible D gene is TRBD1 (5 bases). The CDR3 extends over 15 amino acids. From germline, CDR1 is SGHTA and CDR2 FQGNSA. The CDR3 DNA is TGTGCCAGCACCTTACCCCCCCTAGGGACCTATGGCTACACCTTC. It codes for CASTLPPLGTYGYTF.